The T cell receptor (beta chain) under discussion was sequenced for a study of cytomegalovirus exposure and HLA in healthy donors. Study-wide points: Roughly uniform depth of sequencing across donors was assumed in presence/absence analyses. A later analysis reportedly found fewer N-insertions in an Asian-associated ancestry cluster than the approximately 670-donor mean.

The trim removed 5 bases at V and 5 bases at J, leaving 6 bases unmatched. This CDR3 contains 14 residues. Germline V CDR1 and CDR2: MNHEY, SMNVEV (reference sequence). Healthy bone marrow donors made up the donor group. Concerning this clone: Its target is not known.

13 Jbeta primers and 60 Vbeta primers were used for the PCR. Authors' data handling: Unique TCR beta chains totaled 65 million to 95 million in a later count, with around 11 million of them shared. Profiled with immunoSEQ multiplex PCR; TCRdb holds only in-frame clones, not every one. V, J and clone size are taken as reported in that table, and D and trimming were inferred from the DNA itself. This table holds 130,000 or so clones, about 75% found once. This sequence originates from a man aged 40-55 years in good health and CMV-seronegative. Sample: PBMCs. The rearrangement uses TRBV27 and TRBJ1-1; TRBD1 matches 9 bases. Here the CDR3 DNA reads TGTGCCAGCAGTCCTGGACAGGGGTTGACTGAAGCTTTCTTT. It encodes CASSPGQGLTEAFF.